The rows below give T cell receptor beta chains drawn from one sample of a study of Ad26.COV2.S vaccination and SARS-CoV-2 variants. Sequencing used immunoSEQ multiplex PCR; TCRdb keeps in-frame clones, though not all of them. The data contain 440,000 or so clones, about nine tenths of them singletons. This specimen was peripheral blood, taken in a trial of Ad26.COV2.S vaccine versus placebo. These receptors originate from a person between 18 and 65 years old who received the Ad26.COV2.S COVID-19 vaccine or a placebo. CDR3s include the opening cysteine and the closing phenylalanine or tryptophan. The D gene is left open where the match is weak. Where a row states a size, it is once, few, many or the class of an expanded clone; other rows omit it.

>TRBJ2-7|-|TRBV21-1|-
CASRPGQRYEQYF
TGTGCCAGCAGACCGGGACAGCGCTACGAGCAGTACTTC
>TRBJ1-1|-|TRBV7-6|-
CASSPRPNTEAFF
TGTGCCAGCAGCCCCCGCCCGAACACTGAAGCTTTCTTT
>TRBJ1-5|-|TRBV9|-
CASSVAWGPDQPQHF
TGTGCCAGCAGCGTAGCTTGGGGTCCAGATCAGCCCCAGCATTTT
>TRBJ2-1|once|TRBV4-1|TRBD2
CASSQVGEGLEQFF
TGCGCCAGCAGCCAAGTGGGGGAGGGACTTGAGCAGTTCTTC
>TRBJ1-6|-|TRBV7-9|TRBD1
CASSSGQGFYNSPLHF
TGTGCCAGCAGCTCGGGACAGGGCTTTTATAATTCACCCCTCCACTTT
>TRBJ2-2|-|TRBV6-5|TRBD2
CASSSHSSGADGELFF
TGTGCCAGCAGTTCCCATAGTAGCGGGGCGGACGGGGAGCTGTTTTTT
>TRBJ1-1|-|TRBV6-1|-
CASSEISGGTEAFF
TGTGCCAGCAGTGAAATCAGTGGTGGGACTGAAGCTTTCTTT
>TRBJ1-1|-|TRBV3-1/TRBV3-2|-
CASSLDRDTGGAFF
TGTGCCAGCAGCCTAGACCGGGACACTGGGGGAGCTTTCTTT
>TRBJ2-5|-|TRBV3-1/TRBV3-2|TRBD1
CASSQEFTGGRETQYF
TGTGCCAGCAGCCAAGAATTTACAGGGGGTCGAGAGACCCAGTACTTC
>TRBJ1-2|-|TRBV7-9|-
CASSPGRFGYTF
TGTGCCAGCAGCCCCGGCCGCTTTGGCTACACCTTC
>TRBJ2-1|-|TRBV19|TRBD2
CASSIAGTSGYEQFF
TGTGCCAGTAGTATCGCCGGGACTAGCGGCTATGAGCAGTTCTTC
>TRBJ1-5|-|TRBV30|-
CAWSYQSWGQHF
TGTGCCTGGAGTTACCAATCGTGGGGCCAGCATTTT
>TRBJ1-1|-|TRBV4-1|-
CASSPKPMNTEAFF
TGCGCCAGCAGCCCAAAGCCCATGAACACTGAAGCTTTCTTT
>TRBJ2-7|once|TRBV14|-
CASSQDVVCGFLRVGIDLSYEQYF
TGTGCCAGCAGCCAAGATGTGGTTTGCGGATTCCTGAGGGTCGGCATAGACCTTTCCTACGAGCAGTACTTC
>TRBJ1-5|-|TRBV7-8|-
CASSLPRDRSWPQHF
TGTGCCAGCAGCTTACCGAGAGACAGGTCGTGGCCCCAGCATTTT
>TRBJ1-5|-|TRBV2|-
CASSETYSNQPQHF
TGTGCCAGCAGTGAGACTTATAGCAATCAGCCCCAGCATTTT
>TRBJ1-1|-|TRBV6-2/TRBV6-3|-
CASSYTGANTEAFF
TGTGCCAGCAGTTATACCGGGGCGAACACTGAAGCTTTCTTT
>TRBJ1-2|-|TRBV7-9|-
CASNLDPFYGYTF
TGTGCCAGCAACCTCGACCCGTTCTATGGCTACACCTTC
>TRBJ1-1|-|TRBV28|-
CASSSGTPNTEAFF
TGTGCCAGCAGTTCCGGGACCCCGAACACTGAAGCTTTCTTT
>TRBJ1-3|-|TRBV30|TRBD1
CAWSVLSTGGSGNTIYF
TGTGCCTGGAGTGTACTCTCGACAGGGGGGTCTGGAAACACCATATATTTT
>TRBJ2-7|-|TRBV10-3|-
CAISRGFGISSYEQYF
TGTGCCATCAGCAGGGGATTTGGGATCTCATCCTACGAGCAGTACTTC
>TRBJ2-1|-|TRBV30|TRBD1
CAWSRGSHNEQFF
TGTGCCTGGAGCAGGGGGTCCCACAATGAGCAGTTCTTC
>TRBJ2-1|-|TRBV10-1|TRBD2
CASSEALGGGSSNEQFF
TGCGCCAGCAGTGAGGCGCTAGGCGGGGGGAGTAGCAATGAGCAGTTCTTC
>TRBJ2-1|-|TRBV27|-
CASSFAGFNEQFF
TGTGCCAGCAGTTTCGCGGGGTTCAATGAGCAGTTCTTC
>TRBJ1-6|-|TRBV7-8|-
CASSRGTGQGSQPLHF
TGTGCCAGCAGCCGAGGGACGGGCCAGGGCTCCCAGCCCCTCCACTTT
>TRBJ2-7|-|TRBV7-8|TRBD2
CASSLAPGGAYEQYF
TGTGCCAGCAGCTTAGCCCCCGGGGGGGCCTACGAGCAGTACTTC
>TRBJ2-7|-|TRBV6-2/TRBV6-3|-
CASSYGPGREGDEQYF
TGTGCCAGCAGTTACGGCCCCGGCAGGGAGGGGGACGAGCAGTACTTC
>TRBJ1-1|-|TRBV15|-
CATSRAPGAEAFF
TGTGCCACCAGCAGGGCGCCCGGGGCTGAAGCTTTCTTT
>TRBJ2-7|-|TRBV9|TRBD2
CASSVGGGTAYEQYF
TGTGCCAGCAGCGTAGGGGGAGGGACGGCCTACGAGCAGTACTTC
>TRBJ1-5|-|TRBV5-6|-
CASSLGAAEGNQPQHF
TGTGCCAGCAGCTTGGGGGCAGCCGAGGGCAATCAGCCCCAGCATTTT
>TRBJ2-3|few|TRBV5-6|-
CASSPPGERWMGPDTQYF
TGTGCCAGCAGCCCCCCCGGCGAGCGATGGATGGGGCCAGATACGCAGTATTTT
>TRBJ1-2|-|TRBV27|-
CATMGGLGYGYTF
TGTGCCACCATGGGCGGGCTGGGGTATGGCTACACCTTC
>TRBJ1-4|-|TRBV6-5|TRBD1
CASTYGQGLGEKLFF
TGTGCCAGCACTTACGGACAGGGTCTCGGAGAAAAACTGTTTTTT
>TRBJ2-3|-|TRBV7-9|-
CASSSRHSDTQYF
TGTGCCAGCAGCTCCCGACACTCAGATACGCAGTATTTT
>TRBJ2-7|-|TRBV2|-
CATTGTGDYEQYF
TGTGCCACCACTGGGACCGGGGATTACGAGCAGTACTTC
>TRBJ1-4|-|TRBV19|-
CASSTRARAVNEKLFF
TGTGCCAGTAGCACCCGGGCGAGGGCGGTTAATGAAAAACTGTTTTTT
>TRBJ2-3|-|TRBV28|-
CASSLPSTDTQYF
TGTGCCAGCAGTTTACCTAGCACAGATACGCAGTATTTT
>TRBJ2-7|-|TRBV19|-
CASSISGYEQYF
TGTGCCAGTAGTATATCCGGCTACGAGCAGTACTTC
>TRBJ1-2|-|TRBV4-3|TRBD1
CASSPDRTNYGYTF
TGCGCCAGCAGCCCGGACAGGACGAACTATGGCTACACCTTC
>TRBJ2-5|-|TRBV9|TRBD2
CASSVGVAGVKETQYF
TGTGCCAGCAGCGTAGGAGTAGCGGGAGTAAAAGAGACCCAGTACTTC
>TRBJ1-5|-|TRBV2|-
CASTLLNSNQPQHF
TGTGCCAGCACCCTACTCAATAGCAATCAGCCCCAGCATTTT
>TRBJ2-2|-|TRBV6-4|-
CASSGGQNTGELFF
TGTGCCAGCAGTGGGGGCCAAAACACCGGGGAGCTGTTTTTT
>TRBJ1-2|-|TRBV7-7|-
CASSSRQDPNYGYTF
TGTGCCAGCAGCTCCCGACAGGACCCTAACTATGGCTACACCTTC
>TRBJ2-7|-|TRBV28|TRBD2
CASALAGDYEQYF
TGTGCCAGCGCACTAGCGGGGGATTACGAGCAGTACTTC
>TRBJ2-7|-|TRBV7-9|TRBD2
CASSLTRGGRRGEQYF
TGTGCCAGCAGCCTGACGCGGGGGGGCCGTCGCGGAGAGCAGTACTTC